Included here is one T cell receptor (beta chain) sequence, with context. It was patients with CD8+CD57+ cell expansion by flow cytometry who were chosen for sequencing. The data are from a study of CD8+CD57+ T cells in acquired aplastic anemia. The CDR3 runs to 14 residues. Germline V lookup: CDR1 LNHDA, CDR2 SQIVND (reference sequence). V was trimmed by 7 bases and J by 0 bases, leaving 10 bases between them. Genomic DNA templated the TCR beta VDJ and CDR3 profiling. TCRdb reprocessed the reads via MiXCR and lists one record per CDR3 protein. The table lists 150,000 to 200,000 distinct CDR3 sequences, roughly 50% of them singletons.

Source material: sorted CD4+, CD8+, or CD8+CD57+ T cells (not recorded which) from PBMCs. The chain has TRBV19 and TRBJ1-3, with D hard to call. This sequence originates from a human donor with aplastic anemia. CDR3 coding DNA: TGTGCCAGTAATACGGGAAGCTCTGGAAACACCATATATTTT. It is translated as CASNTGSSGNTIYF. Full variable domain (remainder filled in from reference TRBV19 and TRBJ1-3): DGGITQSPKYLFRKEGQNVTLSCEQNLNHDAMYWYRQDPGQGLRLIYYSQIVNDFQKGDIAEGYSVSREKKESFPLTVTSAQKNPTAFYLCASNTGSSGNTIYFGEGSWLTVV.